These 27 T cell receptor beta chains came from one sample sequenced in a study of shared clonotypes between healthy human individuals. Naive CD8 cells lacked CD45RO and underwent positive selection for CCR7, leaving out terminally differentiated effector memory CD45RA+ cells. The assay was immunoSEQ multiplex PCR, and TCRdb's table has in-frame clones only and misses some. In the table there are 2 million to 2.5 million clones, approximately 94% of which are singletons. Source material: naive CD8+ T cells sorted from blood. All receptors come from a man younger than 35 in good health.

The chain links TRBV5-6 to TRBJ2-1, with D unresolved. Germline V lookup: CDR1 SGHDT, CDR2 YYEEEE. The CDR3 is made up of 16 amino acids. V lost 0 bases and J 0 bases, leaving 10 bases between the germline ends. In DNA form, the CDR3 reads TGTGCCAGCAGCTTGGTAGATACTCTCTCCTACAATGAGCAGTTCTTC. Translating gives CASSLVDTLSYNEQFF.

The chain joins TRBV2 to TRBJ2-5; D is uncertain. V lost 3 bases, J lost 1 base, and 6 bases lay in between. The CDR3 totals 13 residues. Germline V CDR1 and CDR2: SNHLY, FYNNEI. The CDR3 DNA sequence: TGTGCCAGCAGTGACGGCTTCCAAGAGACCCAGTACTTC. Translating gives CASSDGFQETQYF.

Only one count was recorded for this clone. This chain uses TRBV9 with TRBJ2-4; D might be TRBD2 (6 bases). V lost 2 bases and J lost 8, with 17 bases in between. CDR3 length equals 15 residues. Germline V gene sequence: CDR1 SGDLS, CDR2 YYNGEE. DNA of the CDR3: TGTGCCAGCAGCGTGGGGGGAAACCTGGTTGACATTCAGTACTTC. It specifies CASSVGGNLVDIQYF. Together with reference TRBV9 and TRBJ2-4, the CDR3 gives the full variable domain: DSGVTQTPKHLITATGQRVTLRCSPRSGDLSVYWYQQSLDQGLQFLIQYYNGEERAKGNILERFSAQQFPDLHSELNLSSLELGDSALYFCASSVGGNLVDIQYFGAGTRLSVL.

As DNA, the CDR3 is TGTGCCAGCAGCTCCCGACAGGGATGGGGAGCGGCGGAAGAGACCCAGTACTTC. This encodes CASSSRQGWGAAEETQYF. The chain employs TRBV7-9 and TRBJ2-5, with 7 bases that match TRBD1. The germline V gene encodes CDR1 SEHNR and CDR2 FQNEAQ (reference sequence). CDR3 length equals 18 residues. The V segment lost 4 bases and the J segment 3 bases; nucleotides outside the gene matches: 17.

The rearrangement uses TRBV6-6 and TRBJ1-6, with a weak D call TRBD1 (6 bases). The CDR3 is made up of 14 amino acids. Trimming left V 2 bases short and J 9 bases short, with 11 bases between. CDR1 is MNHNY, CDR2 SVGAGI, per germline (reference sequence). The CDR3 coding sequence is TGTGCCAGCAGTTACGGGCAGGGGTTTTCACCCCTCCACTTT. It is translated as CASSYGQGFSPLHF.

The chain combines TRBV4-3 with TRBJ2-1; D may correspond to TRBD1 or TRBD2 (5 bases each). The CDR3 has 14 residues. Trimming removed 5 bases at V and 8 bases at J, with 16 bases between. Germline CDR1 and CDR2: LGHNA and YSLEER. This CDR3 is CASSYEWGTDEQFF. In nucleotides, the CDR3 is TGCGCCAGCAGCTATGAGTGGGGGACGGATGAGCAGTTCTTC.

CDR3 residues: CASSSRSSLGEQYF. For the CDR3, the DNA is TGTGCCAGCAGTTCCCGGTCCTCCCTGGGAGAGCAGTACTTC. V gene TRBV27 combines with J gene TRBJ2-7, with unresolved D. This CDR3 region has 14 residues. V was cut by 4 bases and J by 7 bases, with 17 bases left in between. Germline V gene data show CDR1 as MNHEY and CDR2 as SMNVEV (reference sequence).

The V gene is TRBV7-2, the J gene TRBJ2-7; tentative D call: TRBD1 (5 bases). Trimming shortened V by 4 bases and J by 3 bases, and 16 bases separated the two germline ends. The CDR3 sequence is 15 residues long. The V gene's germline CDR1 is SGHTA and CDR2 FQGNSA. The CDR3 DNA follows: TGTGCCAGCAGCTCGGAAAAGGGGCGAAACTACGAGCAGTACTTC. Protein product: CASSSEKGRNYEQYF.

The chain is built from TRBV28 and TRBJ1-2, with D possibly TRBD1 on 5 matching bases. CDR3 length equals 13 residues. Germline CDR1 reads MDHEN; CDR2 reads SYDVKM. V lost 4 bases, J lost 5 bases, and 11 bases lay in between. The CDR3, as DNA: TGTGCCAGCAGTTCGGGACTGTTATATGGCTACACCTTC. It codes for CASSSGLLYGYTF.

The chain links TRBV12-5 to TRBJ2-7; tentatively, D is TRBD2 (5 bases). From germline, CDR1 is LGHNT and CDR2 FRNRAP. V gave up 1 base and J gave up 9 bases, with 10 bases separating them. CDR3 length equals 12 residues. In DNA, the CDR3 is TGTGCTAGTGGTTTGGGAAACGGAGGGCAGTACTTC. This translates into CASGLGNGGQYF.

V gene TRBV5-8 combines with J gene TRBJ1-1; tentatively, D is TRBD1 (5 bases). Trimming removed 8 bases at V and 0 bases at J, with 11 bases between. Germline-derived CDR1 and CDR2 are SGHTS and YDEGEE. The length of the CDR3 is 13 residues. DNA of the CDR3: TGTGCCAGTCAGGGCCCAATGAACACTGAAGCTTTCTTT. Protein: CASQGPMNTEAFF.

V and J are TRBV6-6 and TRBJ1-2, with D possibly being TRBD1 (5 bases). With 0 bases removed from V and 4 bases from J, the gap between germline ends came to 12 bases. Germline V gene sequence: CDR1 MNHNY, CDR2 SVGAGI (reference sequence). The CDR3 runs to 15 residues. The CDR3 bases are TGTGCCAGCAGTTACTCCGGGGCTTATTCCTATGGCTACACCTTC. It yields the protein CASSYSGAYSYGYTF.

DNA of the CDR3: TGTGCCAGCAGCTTGGCCGAGATAGCGGGGTACAATGAGCAGTTCTTC. Its translation: CASSLAEIAGYNEQFF. This rearrangement joins TRBV5-6 to TRBJ2-1, with 8 bases fitting TRBD2. V lost 0 bases, J lost 4 bases, and 6 bases stayed unmatched. This CDR3 is built from 16 residues. Germline V lookup: CDR1 SGHDT, CDR2 YYEEEE. Filled out from reference TRBV5-6 and TRBJ2-1, the complete variable domain reads DAGVTQSPTHLIKTRGQQVTLRCSPKSGHDTVSWYQQALGQGPQFIFQYYEEEERQRGNFPDRFSGHQFPNYSSELNVNALLLGDSALYLCASSLAEIAGYNEQFFGPGTRLTVL.

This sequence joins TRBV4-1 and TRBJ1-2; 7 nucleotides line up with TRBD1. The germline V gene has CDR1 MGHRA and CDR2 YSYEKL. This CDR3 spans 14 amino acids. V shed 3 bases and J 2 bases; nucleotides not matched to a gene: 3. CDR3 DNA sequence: TGCGCCAGCAGCCACTCACAGGGGAACTATGGCTACACCTTC. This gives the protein CASSHSQGNYGYTF.

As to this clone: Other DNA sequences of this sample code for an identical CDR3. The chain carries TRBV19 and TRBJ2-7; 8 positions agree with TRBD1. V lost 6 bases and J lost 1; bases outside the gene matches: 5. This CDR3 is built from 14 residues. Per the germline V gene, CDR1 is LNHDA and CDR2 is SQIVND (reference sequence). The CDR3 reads CASSPGTGSYEQYF. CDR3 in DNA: TGTGCCAGTAGCCCCGGGACAGGTTCCTACGAGCAGTACTTC. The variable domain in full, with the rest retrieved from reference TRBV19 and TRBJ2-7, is DGGITQSPKYLFRKEGQNVTLSCEQNLNHDAMYWYRQDPGQGLRLIYYSQIVNDFQKGDIAEGYSVSREKKESFPLTVTSAQKNPTAFYLCASSPGTGSYEQYFGPGTRLTVT.

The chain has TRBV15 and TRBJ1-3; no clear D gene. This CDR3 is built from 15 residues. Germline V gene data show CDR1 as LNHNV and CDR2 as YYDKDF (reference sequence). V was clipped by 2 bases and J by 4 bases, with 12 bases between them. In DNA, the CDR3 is TGTGCCACCAGCAGAACCCTTGCACCGGGAAACACCATATATTTT. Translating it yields CATSRTLAPGNTIYF.

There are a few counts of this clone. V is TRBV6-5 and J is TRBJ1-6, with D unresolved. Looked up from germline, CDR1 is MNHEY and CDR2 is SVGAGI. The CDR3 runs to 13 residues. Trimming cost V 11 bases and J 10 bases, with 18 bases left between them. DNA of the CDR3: TGTGCCGCCGGCCGCGACGGTGGGTCACCCCTCCACTTT. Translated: CAAGRDGGSPLHF.

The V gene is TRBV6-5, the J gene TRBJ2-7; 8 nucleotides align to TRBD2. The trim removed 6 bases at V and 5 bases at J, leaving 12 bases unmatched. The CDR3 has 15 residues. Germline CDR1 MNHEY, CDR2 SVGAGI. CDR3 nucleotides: TGTGCCAGCAGGTGGACAGACGGGACTAGGCACGAGCAGTACTTC. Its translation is CASRWTDGTRHEQYF.

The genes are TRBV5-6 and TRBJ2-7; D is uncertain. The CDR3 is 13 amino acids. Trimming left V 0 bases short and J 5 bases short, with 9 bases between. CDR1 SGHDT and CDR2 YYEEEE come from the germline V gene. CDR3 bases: TGTGCCAGCAGCTTGGGCCCACTTAACGAGCAGTACTTC. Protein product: CASSLGPLNEQYF.

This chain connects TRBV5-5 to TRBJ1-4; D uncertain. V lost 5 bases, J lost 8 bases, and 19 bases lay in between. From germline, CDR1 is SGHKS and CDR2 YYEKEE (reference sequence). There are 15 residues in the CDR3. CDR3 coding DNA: TGTGCCAGCAGACCGGAGGACCCCGGGAGCGAAAAACTGTTTTTT. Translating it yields CASRPEDPGSEKLFF.

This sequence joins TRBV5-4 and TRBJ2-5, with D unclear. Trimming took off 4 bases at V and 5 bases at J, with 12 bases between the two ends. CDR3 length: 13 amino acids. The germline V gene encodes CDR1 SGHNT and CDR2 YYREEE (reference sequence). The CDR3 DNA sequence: TGTGCCAGCAGCCATCGCCGGGTCGAGACCCAGTACTTC. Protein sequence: CASSHRRVETQYF.

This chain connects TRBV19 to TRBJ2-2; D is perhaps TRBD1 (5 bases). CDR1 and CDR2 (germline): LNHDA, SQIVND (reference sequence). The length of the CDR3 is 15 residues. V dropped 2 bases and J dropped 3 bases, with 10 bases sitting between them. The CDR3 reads CASSILDKYTGELFF. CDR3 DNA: TGTGCCAGTAGTATATTGGACAAATACACCGGGGAGCTGTTTTTT.

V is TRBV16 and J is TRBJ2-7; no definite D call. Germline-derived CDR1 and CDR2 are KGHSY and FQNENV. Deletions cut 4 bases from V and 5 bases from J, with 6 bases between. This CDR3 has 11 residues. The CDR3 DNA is TGTGCCAGCAGCCCAGGCGACGAGCAGTACTTC. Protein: CASSPGDEQYF.

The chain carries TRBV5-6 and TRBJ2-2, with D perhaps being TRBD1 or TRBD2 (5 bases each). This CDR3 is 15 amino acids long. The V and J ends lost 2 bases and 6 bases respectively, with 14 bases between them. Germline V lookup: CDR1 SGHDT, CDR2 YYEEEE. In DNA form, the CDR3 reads TGTGCCAGCAGCTTCTGGGGCAACGGGGCCGGGGAGCTGTTTTTT. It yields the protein CASSFWGNGAGELFF.

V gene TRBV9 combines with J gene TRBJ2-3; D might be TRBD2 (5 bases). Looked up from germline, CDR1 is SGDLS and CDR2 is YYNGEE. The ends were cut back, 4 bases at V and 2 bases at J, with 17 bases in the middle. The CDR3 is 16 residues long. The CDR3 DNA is TGTGCCAGCAGCAGGACTGACGGTTTGTTCACAGATACGCAGTATTTT. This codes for CASSRTDGLFTDTQYF.

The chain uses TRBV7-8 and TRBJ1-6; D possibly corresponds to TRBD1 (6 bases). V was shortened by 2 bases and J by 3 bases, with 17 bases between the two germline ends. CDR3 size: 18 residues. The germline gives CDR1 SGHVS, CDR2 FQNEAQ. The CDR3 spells CASSLKRQGLYYNSPLHF. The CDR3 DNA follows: TGTGCCAGCAGCTTAAAGCGGCAGGGGTTATACTATAATTCACCCCTCCACTTT.

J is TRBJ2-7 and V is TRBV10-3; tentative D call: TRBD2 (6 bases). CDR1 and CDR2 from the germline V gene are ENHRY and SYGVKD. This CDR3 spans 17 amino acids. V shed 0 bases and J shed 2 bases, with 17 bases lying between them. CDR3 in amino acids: CAISESGAGSRPYEQYF. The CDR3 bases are TGTGCCATCAGTGAGTCTGGGGCGGGGTCCCGCCCCTACGAGCAGTACTTC.